These 5 T cell receptor beta chains share one sample of origin, sequenced in a study of patients and donors after allogeneic stem cell transplantation. From the RT-PCR reads, TCRdb called clonotypes with MiXCR, one entry per CDR3 protein. The data hold 400,000 to 450,000 distinct CDR3 sequences, with approximately 16% observed a single time. The specimen was blood, either unsorted or a sorted T cell fraction (not recorded which). The receptors stem from a human donor who was either an allogeneic HSCT recipient or a stem cell or donor lymphocyte infusion donor (not recorded which). It is not recorded whose cells these are; they may come from a transplant donor.

This rearrangement joins TRBV12-3 or TRBV12-4 to TRBJ2-7, with TRBD2 matching 13 bases. This CDR3 region has 17 residues. Germline trimming cut 4 bases from V and 2 bases from J; bases unmatched to any gene: 8. CDR3 DNA sequence: TGTGCCAGCAGTTCGATCGGCGGGACTAGCGGGGCCTACGAGCAGTACTTC. It specifies CASSSIGGTSGAYEQYF.

The sample holds a few counts of this clonotype. V and J are TRBV6-1 and TRBJ1-1; no clear D gene. The CDR3 is made up of 14 amino acids. CDR1 MNHNS and CDR2 SASEGT come from the germline V gene. V was cut by 5 bases and J by 7 bases, with 17 bases left in between. CDR3 DNA: TGTGCCAGCAGTACCACCGACCGGGCGGATGAAGCTTTCTTT. It encodes CASSTTDRADEAFF.

The count of this clonotype is one. This chain links TRBV7-2 with TRBJ1-6; D possibly corresponds to TRBD1 (5 bases). Germline CDR1 SGHTA, CDR2 FQGNSA. The germline V and J ends were trimmed by 0 bases and 6 bases, with 18 bases remaining between them. CDR3 length: 18 residues. CDR3 sequence reads: CASSLAQGIFKSNSPLHF. The CDR3 coding sequence is TGTGCCAGCAGCTTAGCTCAGGGCATTTTTAAGAGTAATTCACCCCTCCACTTT.

The chain carries TRBV6-1 and TRBJ2-3; 9 bases match TRBD2. Germline V gene sequence: CDR1 MNHNS, CDR2 SASEGT. V shed 6 bases, J shed 7 bases, and the junction held 17 bases outside the gene matches. The CDR3 extends over 17 amino acids. CDR3 coding DNA: TGTGCCAGCAGCCCCCGCGGGGTAGCGGGGGCCCACCATACGCAGTATTTT. This translates into CASSPRGVAGAHHTQYF.

The chain carries TRBV20-1 and TRBJ2-1; D gene ambiguous. The germline V gene has CDR1 DFQATT and CDR2 SNEGSKA (reference sequence). Deletions cut 3 bases from V and 10 bases from J, with 7 bases between. This CDR3 has 10 amino acids. The CDR3 coding sequence is TGCAGTGCTAGGGTTAACGAGCAGTTCTTC. This gives the protein CSARVNEQFF.